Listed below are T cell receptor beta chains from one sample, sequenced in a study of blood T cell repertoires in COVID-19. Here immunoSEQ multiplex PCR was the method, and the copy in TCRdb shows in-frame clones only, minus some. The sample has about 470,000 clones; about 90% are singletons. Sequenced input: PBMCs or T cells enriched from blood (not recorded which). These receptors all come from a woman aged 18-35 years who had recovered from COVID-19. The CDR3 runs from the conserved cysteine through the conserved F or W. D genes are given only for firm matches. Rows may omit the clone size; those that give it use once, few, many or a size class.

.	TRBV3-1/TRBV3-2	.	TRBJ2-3	TGTGCCAGCAGCCAAGATCCCTCGTGGCTCAGTAACACAGATACGCAGTATTTT	CASSQDPSWLSNTDTQYF
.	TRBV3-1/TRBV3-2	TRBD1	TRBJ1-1	TGTGCCAGCAGCCCACACGACAGGGTCACTGAAGCTTTCTTT	CASSPHDRVTEAFF
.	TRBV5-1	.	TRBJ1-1	TGCGCCAGCAGCTTGCGAGGGAAGGAGACTGAAGCTTTCTTT	CASSLRGKETEAFF
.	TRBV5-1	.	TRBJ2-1	TGCGCCAGCGCCAACCCGGCGGGTACGGTAAATGAGCAGTTCTTC	CASANPAGTVNEQFF
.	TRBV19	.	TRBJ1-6	TGTGCCAGCAGGGGAGATAATTCACCCCTCCACTTT	CASRGDNSPLHF
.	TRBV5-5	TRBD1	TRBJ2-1	TGTGCCAGCAGCCGGGGACAGGAGGTCTCCTACAATGAGCAGTTCTTC	CASSRGQEVSYNEQFF
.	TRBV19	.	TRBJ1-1	TGTGCCAGTAGTATTAGTTCTAGCACTGAAGCTTTCTTT	CASSISSSTEAFF
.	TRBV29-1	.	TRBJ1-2	TGCAGCGCTCTTGGGGGGGACGGCTACACCTTC	CSALGGDGYTF
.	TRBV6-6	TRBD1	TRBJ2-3	TGTGCCAGCAGTCGAATCGACAGGGCTGACACAGATACGCAGTATTTT	CASSRIDRADTDTQYF
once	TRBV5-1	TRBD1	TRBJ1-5	TGCGCCAGCAGCTCAGGGACAGGGGGACCCGAAACGGATCAGCCCCAGCATTTT	CASSSGTGGPETDQPQHF
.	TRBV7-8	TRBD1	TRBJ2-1	TGTGCCAGCAGCTCGTCCGGGACAGGGCAGTTCTCCTACAATGAGCAGTTCTTC	CASSSSGTGQFSYNEQFF
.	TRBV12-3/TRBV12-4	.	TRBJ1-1	TGTGCCAGCAGTTTATCGGCGGGCACTGAAGCTTTCTTT	CASSLSAGTEAFF
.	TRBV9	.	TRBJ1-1	TGTGCCAGCAGCCTGACTGGGGGCAACACTGAAGCTTTCTTT	CASSLTGGNTEAFF
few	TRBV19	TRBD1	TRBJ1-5	TGTGCCAGTAGTACCACAGGGGTACAACGTCAGCCCCAGCATTTT	CASSTTGVQRQPQHF
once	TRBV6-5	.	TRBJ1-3	TGTGCCAGCAGAGAGGTTGTATCTGGAAACACCATATATTTT	CASREVVSGNTIYF
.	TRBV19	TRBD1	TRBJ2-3	TGTGCCAGTAGTGGCCGGGACAGGGGGCAAGATACGCAGTATTTT	CASSGRDRGQDTQYF